This paragraph reports one T cell receptor beta chain. This clonotype was counted at least ten times. The specificity of this receptor is unknown. Qualities for individual bases were not recorded, and no much larger clone is one base off. The data were taken from a study of T-cell memory formation after mild COVID-19 (dated by TCRdb to the early 2020s). At the level of the whole study: TCR sequence clusters from the two donors were largely donor specific. Longitudinal TCRalpha and TCRbeta repertoire sequencing tracked T-cell clones expanding and contracting after mild COVID-19 in a couple of donors. The cohort comprised two young, previously healthy adult volunteers, one female and one male.

CDR3 length: 13 amino acids, cysteine to phenylalanine. The only DNA kept is the CDR3, 39 bases in frame from the first base. CDR1 and CDR2 are drawn from the germline V gene (reference sequence): MNHNY, SVGAGI. The V end loses 5 bases and the J end loses 1 base, and a stretch of 8 bases separates them. TCRdb lists the instrument as Illumina NovaSeq 6000. Using 5'RACE with constant-segment primers, TCRalpha and TCRbeta cDNA libraries were constructed, with sample barcodes and unique molecular identifiers added in the process. RNA was extracted from every sample with Trizol reagent. Library amplification was performed in two PCR steps, and a second sample barcode and Illumina TruSeq adapters were introduced in the second step. Sequencing of the libraries was done on an Illumina NovaSeq, producing 2 x 150 bp paired-end reads. From the authors' description of their analysis: Demultiplexing of reads and collapsing into UMI-guided consensus sequences were performed with migec v1.2.7. Using mixcr v2.1.11, UMI consensuses were aligned to TRA and TRB V and J templates and then assembled into clonotypes. Expanded or contracted clonotypes were those called significant by both edgeR and NoisET, with noise models trained on biological replicates. For edgeR calls, a false discovery rate-adjusted p below 0.01 and a log2 fold-change threshold of 1 were applied. As an exploratory analysis of dynamics, PCA with hierarchical clustering was applied to max-normalized trajectories of the 1000 most abundant clonotypes. The CD4 or CD8 phenotype of responding clones was assigned using the separately sequenced CD4+ and CD8+ repertoires. Clones were called with MiXCR by TCRdb after fastp trimmed the public reads at Q25, and only in-frame beta chains were retained. Duplicate CDR3 protein sequences are folded into a single record with the most common DNA and genes. The authors' filters were not applied to this entry. For this sample the table gives around 340,000 distinct CDR3 sequences, of which 10% to 15% were detected only once. 20% to 25% of the sample rests with the top ten.

What the work shows at the level of the full study, not this receptor alone: Clones contracting from day 15 to 85 had balanced CD4/CD8 phenotypes, while a second wave expanding from day 15 to 37 was biased towards CD4+. The second-wave clones that peaked on day 37 were not confirmed to be SARS-CoV-2 specific. Only two mild cases were covered in the study, and larger cohorts including severe cases with pre-infection samples were considered necessary. Contracting CD4+ clones were found mainly in CM and EM memory subsets, while CD8+ clones were enriched in EMRA. The detection of some responding clones in pre-infection memory suggests that pre-existing cross-reactive memory T cells joined the SARS-CoV-2 response.

Ficoll-Paque density gradient centrifugation was used to isolate PBMCs. Rearrangement joined TRBV6-6 to TRBJ1-1; perhaps TRBD1 is the D gene, with 6 bases matching. This clonotype was sampled from a man aged 18 to 29 who had mild COVID-19 (a few samples of this study predate the infection). The sample titles of this study are shuffled in the database, so cell type and time point are left out; the donor was told from shared clones. The sample comprised PBMCs or a T cell subset sorted from them (not recorded which). This receptor has the CDR3 CASSEQGNTEAFF. In nucleotides, the sequence is TGTGCCAGCAGTGAACAGGGGAACACTGAAGCTTTCTTT.